These 10 T cell receptor beta chains came from one sample sequenced in a study of T cell repertoires in cytomegalovirus infection (dated by TCRdb to between 2018 and 2020). Sequencing took place on an Illumina HiSeq 1500. TCRdb applied fastp at Q25 and MiXCR to the public reads, then kept only in-frame beta chains. Every entry covers one CDR3 protein and lists the most common genes and DNA from its rows. A total of 550,000 to 850,000 distinct CDR3 sequences appear in this sample, around 31% of them only once. 18% of the sample is taken by the ten largest. Their antigens are not known. This specimen's treatment or condition label, per the study, means: in vitro stimulation with specific CMV peptide epitopes to enrich CMV-specific T cells. Sequencing was performed on cultured PBMCs, taken from culture after CMV antigen stimulation. These receptors all come from a human donor in good health (CMV status not recorded). Some clones in this sample may be carry-over from other donors' samples.

This clonotype was detected many times. The V gene is TRBV7-8, the J gene TRBJ2-2, with no clear D. CDR1 is SGHVS, CDR2 FQNEAQ, per germline. Deletions cut 0 bases from V and 2 bases from J, with 7 bases between. This CDR3 region has 15 residues. CDR3 nucleotides: TGTGCCAGCAGCTTAGCAGTCCTTAACACCGGGGAGCTGTTTTTT. This encodes CASSLAVLNTGELFF.

This clonotype showed up many times. V usage is TRBV7-2 and J usage is TRBJ2-5; D not certain. This CDR3 is built from 14 residues. Germline CDR1 SGHTA, CDR2 FQGNSA. Trimming removed 2 bases from V and 2 bases from J, with 9 bases in between. The CDR3 protein is CASSLFGQQETQYF. CDR3 DNA sequence: TGTGCCAGCAGCTTATTTGGTCAGCAAGAGACCCAGTACTTC.

This clonotype was recorded many times. The chain combines TRBV7-9 with TRBJ1-1; perhaps TRBD1 as D (6 bases). CDR3 size: 15 residues. Germline CDR1 and CDR2: SEHNR and FQNEAQ (reference sequence). Trimming took off 5 bases at V and 0 bases at J, with 13 bases between the two ends. The CDR3 reads CASSPRGAMNTEAFF. CDR3 coding DNA: TGTGCCAGCAGCCCCCGGGGGGCCATGAACACTGAAGCTTTCTTT.

The rearrangement links TRBV27 to TRBJ2-1, with D perhaps matching TRBD1 (6 bases). Germline V CDR1 and CDR2: MNHEY, SMNVEV (reference sequence). CDR3 length: 17 residues. The V end was cut by 5 bases, the J end by 0 bases, with 17 bases between. This CDR3 is CASSVRQVPSSYNEQFF. DNA of the CDR3: TGTGCCAGCAGTGTAAGACAGGTCCCAAGCTCCTACAATGAGCAGTTCTTC.

The count of this clonotype is one. This rearrangement joins TRBV6-6 to TRBJ2-1; D is unresolved. V was shortened by 7 bases and J by 2 bases, with 9 bases between the two germline ends. CDR3 size: 13 residues. Germline V gene lookup returns CDR1 MNHNY and CDR2 SVGAGI (reference sequence). CDR3 region: CASKAPTYNEQFF. CDR3 coding DNA: TGTGCCAGCAAAGCGCCTACCTACAATGAGCAGTTCTTC.

The chain carries TRBV7-2 and TRBJ2-5, with D perhaps matching TRBD1 (5 bases). CDR1 is SGHTA, CDR2 FQGNSA, per germline. This CDR3 contains 12 residues. The V and J ends lost 3 bases and 7 bases respectively, with 9 bases between them. The CDR3 DNA reads as TGTGCCAGCAGCTTCCACAGGAGGACCCAGTACTTC. Translation gives CASSFHRRTQYF.

The V gene is TRBV19, the J gene TRBJ2-3, with a possible D match to TRBD2 (5 bases). Germline V gene data show CDR1 as LNHDA and CDR2 as SQIVND (reference sequence). The ends were cut back, 5 bases at V and 6 bases at J, with 12 bases in the middle. The CDR3 covers 13 residues. CDR3: CASSRGSGDTQYF. CDR3 bases: TGTGCCAGTAGTCGGGGATCTGGGGATACGCAGTATTTT.

Only a few counts were recorded for this clonotype. The V and J genes are TRBV6-2 or TRBV6-3 and TRBJ2-1; D may be TRBD1 (5 bases). The CDR3 has 14 amino acids. V lost 3 bases to trimming and J lost 6 bases, with 12 bases between them. Germline CDR1 reads MNHEY; CDR2 reads SVGEGT. The CDR3 coding sequence is TGTGCCAGCAGTTATCGACAAGGGGTCAATGAGCAGTTCTTC. Translated, it gives CASSYRQGVNEQFF.

This clonotype turned up a few times. The V call is TRBV7-2, the J call TRBJ2-5, with 8 bases fitting TRBD2. The CDR3 has 15 residues. V shed 4 bases and J 4 bases; nucleotides not matched to a gene: 8. Germline V gene data show CDR1 as SGHTA and CDR2 as FQGNSA. The chain's CDR3 is CASSCRPGLGETQYF. The CDR3 DNA reads TGTGCCAGCAGCTGCCGACCGGGACTAGGAGAGACCCAGTACTTC.

This clonotype was recorded at least ten times. CDR3 residues: CASSLGVGGSHGYTF. CDR3 nucleotides: TGTGCCAGCAGCTTAGGGGTGGGGGGGTCCCATGGCTACACCTTC. V and J are TRBV7-2 and TRBJ1-2; TRBD1 might be the D (5 bases). Germline V lookup: CDR1 SGHTA, CDR2 FQGNSA. The length of the CDR3 is 15 residues. With 1 base removed from V and 6 bases from J, the gap between germline ends came to 15 bases.